Listed here is a single T cell receptor beta chain. Its antigen target is currently unknown. Per-base quality was not reported, and no clone a single base away is much larger than it. CDR1 SQVTM and CDR2 ANQGSEA are derived from the germline V gene. The germline ends are 10 bases apart after V is trimmed by 3 bases and J by 0 bases. From its cysteine to its phenylalanine, the CDR3 spans 14 amino acids. Just the 42-base CDR3 DNA is kept, in frame starting at base 1. The record originates from a study of blood T cell repertoires in COVID-19 (dated by TCRdb to about 2020). Turning to the overall study: Samples covering the acute and convalescent phases of COVID-19 were provided by collaborators in the United States, Italy and Spain. Deeply sampled blood TCRbeta repertoires from subjects exposed to, actively infected with, or recovered from COVID-19 were included in the dataset. Sample metadata almost always included a de-identified subject ID, COVID-19 status, age in years and sex. The material from the prospective study consisted of cDNA or gDNA derived from T cells, B-cell-depleted T cells, or PBMCs. Where available, HLA class I and class II types were taken from metadata supplied by the sample provider and were not determined by assay-based typing. The repertoires were released in a freely available public database intended as a resource for research on the immune response to SARS-CoV-2. Samples came from the ongoing ImmuneRACE study (first 160 participants) plus 1,254 subjects from 6 global collaborators. The paper's findings and limits, for the study overall: The amount of clinical and demographic metadata varied by source and participant and was provided uncurated.

TCRbeta CDR3 regions were amplified from genomic DNA by means of the immunoSEQ Assay, a bias-controlled multiplex PCR. Regarding the original processing steps: The number of nucleated cells in each sample was estimated by amplification of reference gene primers within the assay. To quantify the absolute abundance of each unique TCRbeta CDR3 rearrangement, sequence reads were collapsed and filtered. For each sample, productive Simpson clonality was calculated as the square root of Simpson's diversity index across productive rearrangements. Drawn from immuneACCESS, this table holds only the in-frame rearrangements with V and J called that TCRdb kept. Clones are partly lost; checked studies trace under half to an unresolved V gene and leave the rest unexplained. V, J and clone size were drawn from that table, and D and trimming were deduced from the DNA. This sample holds about 260,000 clones; more than 70% were observed only once. Around 2.5% of the sample is held by the ten biggest clonotypes.

The collaborating institutions used their own protocols to collect whole blood in K2EDTA tubes. For TCRbeta analysis, collaborator samples were shipped as frozen whole blood, as isolated PBMCs, or as DNA extracted from either sample type. This sequence originates from a woman aged 45-59 years with acute or convalescent COVID-19. This receptor chain uses TRBV29-1 and TRBJ2-3, with a weak D call of TRBD2 (6 bases match). The sample taken for sequencing was peripheral blood. CDR3 reads: CSVDPGTSTDTQYF. The DNA sequence is given as TGCAGCGTTGACCCCGGGACTAGCACAGATACGCAGTATTTT.